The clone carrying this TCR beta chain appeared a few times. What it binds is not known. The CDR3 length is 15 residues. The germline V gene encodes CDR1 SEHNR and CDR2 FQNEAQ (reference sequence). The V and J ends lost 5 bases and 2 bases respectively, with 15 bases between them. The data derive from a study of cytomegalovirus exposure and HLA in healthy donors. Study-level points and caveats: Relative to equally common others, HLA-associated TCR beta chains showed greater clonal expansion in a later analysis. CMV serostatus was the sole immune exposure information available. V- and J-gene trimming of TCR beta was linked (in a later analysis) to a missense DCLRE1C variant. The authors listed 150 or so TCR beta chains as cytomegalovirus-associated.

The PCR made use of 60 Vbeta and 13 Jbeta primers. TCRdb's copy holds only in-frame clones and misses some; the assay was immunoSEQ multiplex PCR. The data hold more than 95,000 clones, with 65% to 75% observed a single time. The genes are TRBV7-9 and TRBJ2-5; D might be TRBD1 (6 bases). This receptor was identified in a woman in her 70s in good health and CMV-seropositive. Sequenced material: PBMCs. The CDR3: CASSNRQDLQETQYF. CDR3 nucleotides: TGTGCCAGCAGCAATAGACAGGATCTACAAGAGACCCAGTACTTC.